The 5 T cell receptor beta chains listed next were all sequenced from one sample in a study of chemoradiotherapy in HPV16-positive cancers. The repertoire was sequenced with immunoSEQ multiplex PCR; TCRdb's copy has only in-frame clones and lacks some. The sample contains 11,000 or so clones, 65% to 80% of which appear only once. The specimen was collected from a patient who underwent chemoradiotherapy. Receptors originate from a human donor with HPV-associated anogenital cancer.

This chain links TRBV29-1 with TRBJ2-1; possibly TRBD1 or TRBD2 for D (5 bases each). The germline V and J ends were trimmed by 6 bases and 5 bases, with 11 bases remaining between them. CDR3 length equals 12 residues. Germline V gene sequence: CDR1 SQVTM, CDR2 ANQGSEA. In nucleotides, the CDR3 is TGCAGCGTCCGGGGCGGTAACAATGAGCAGTTCTTC. It is translated as CSVRGGNNEQFF.

This clone was counted a few times. The chain recombines TRBV7-3 with TRBJ1-2, with D perhaps TRBD1 (6 bases). Germline values: CDR1 SGHTA, CDR2 FQGTGA. The CDR3 loop spans 14 amino acids. V gave up 4 bases and J gave up 6 bases, with 15 bases separating them. CDR3 bases: TGTGCCAGCAGCTCCCACAGGGAATTCCATGGCTACACCTTC. Its translation: CASSSHREFHGYTF.

This clone was seen only once. The chain couples TRBV5-8 to TRBJ2-7, with D unresolved. Trimming stripped 7 bases from V and 6 bases from J, with 23 bases between. Germline V lookup: CDR1 SGHTS, CDR2 YDEGEE. The CDR3 is 15 residues long. CDR3 region: CASDMGFNSPSEQYF. DNA of the CDR3: TGTGCCAGCGATATGGGATTCAACAGCCCCTCCGAGCAGTACTTC.

The rearrangement uses TRBV5-1 and TRBJ2-1; 10 nucleotides line up with TRBD2. J lost 4 bases, V lost 0 bases, and 10 bases had no gene match. The CDR3 spans 18 residues. Germline loops: CDR1 SGHRS, CDR2 YFSETQ. The CDR3 sequence: CASSLVVGSGGPYNEQFF. In DNA, the CDR3 is TGCGCCAGCAGCTTGGTGGTAGGTAGCGGGGGGCCTTACAATGAGCAGTTCTTC.

The genes are TRBV11-2 and TRBJ2-2; D might be TRBD1 (6 bases). This CDR3 spans 17 amino acids. Germline assignment: CDR1 SGHAT and CDR2 FQNNGV. Trimming left V 0 bases short and J 4 bases short, with 15 bases between. In DNA, the CDR3 is TGTGCCAGCAGCTTAGACTCCGGGACACCCGTCACCGGGGAGCTGTTTTTT. Amino acid sequence: CASSLDSGTPVTGELFF.